Reported below is one T cell receptor (beta chain). CDR1 is MDHEN and CDR2 is SYDVKM in the germline V gene. Trimming took off 4 bases at V and 0 bases at J, with 12 bases between the two ends. The CDR3 consists of 15 residues. These data belong to a study of cytomegalovirus exposure and HLA in healthy donors. PCR used 60 Vbeta primers and 13 Jbeta primers. Repertoires were generated with immunoSEQ multiplex PCR, while TCRdb's copy carries only in-frame clones and drops some. The sample holds approximately 160,000 clones, around 80% seen once. This sequence joins TRBV28 and TRBJ1-1; the D gene is possibly TRBD1 (5 bases). The clonotype originates from a woman aged 45-65 years in good health and CMV-seropositive. Sequenced sample: PBMCs. DNA for the CDR3: TGTGCCAGCAGTTCTGACGCAGGGTTGAACACTGAAGCTTTCTTT. Residues: CASSSDAGLNTEAFF.